These 12 T cell receptor beta chains share one sample of origin, sequenced in a study of metastatic and nonmetastatic thyroid tumors. The entire patient cohort was treatment-naive prior to thyroid surgery. Using MiXCR, TCRdb re-called clones from the PCR reads. The table has 50,000 or so clones, roughly 23% seen once; the top ten hold roughly 3.8%. Source material: blood. The receptors stem from a male donor with papillary thyroid cancer or a benign thyroid nodule (not recorded which). Some clones in this sample may be carry-over from other donors' samples.

In DNA form, the CDR3 reads TGCGCCAGCAGCTTTGAGGGTAGCGGGAAGGATGAGCAGTTCTTC. It yields the protein CASSFEGSGKDEQFF. V gene TRBV5-1 combines with J gene TRBJ2-1; 8 bases are shared with TRBD2. The J segment lost 8 bases and the V segment lost 2 bases, leaving 9 bases of the junction unmatched. The CDR3 is 15 residues long. CDR1 SGHRS and CDR2 YFSETQ come from the germline V gene.

This clone has a handful of counts. V usage is TRBV4-1 and J usage is TRBJ2-3; D unresolved. V was pared by 1 base and J by 1 base, with 6 bases between. Germline-derived CDR1 and CDR2 are MGHRA and YSYEKL. The CDR3 consists of 14 residues. In DNA, the CDR3 is TGCGCCAGCAGCCAAGGGGCTGGCACAGATACGCAGTATTTT. Encoded protein: CASSQGAGTDTQYF.

This clone has ten or more counts. The gene calls are TRBV4-1 and TRBJ2-7; D ambiguous. CDR3 size: 15 residues. Trimming took off 6 bases at V and 2 bases at J, with 17 bases between the two ends. Germline CDR1 is MGHRA and CDR2 is YSYEKL. CDR3 in DNA: TGCGCCAGCAGAACCTCCTCCGGGCCCGCCTACGAGCAGTACTTC. Protein sequence: CASRTSSGPAYEQYF.

This clone was observed many times. V is TRBV9 and J is TRBJ1-2, with D possibly being TRBD1 (5 bases). Germline CDR1 reads SGDLS; CDR2 reads YYNGEE. The CDR3 loop spans 15 amino acids. V was trimmed by 0 bases and J by 6 bases, leaving 15 bases between them. The DNA for the CDR3 is TGTGCCAGCAGCGTAGCTACGACAGCAGTTGATGGCTACACCTTC. Protein: CASSVATTAVDGYTF.

This clone was observed a few times. The junction departs from germline at one end; a sequencing error may be responsible. Other DNA sequences in this specimen translate into the identical CDR3. The chain combines TRBV6-1 with TRBJ2-3; D is uncertain. Germline lookup yields CDR1 MNHNS and CDR2 SASEGT. This CDR3 region has 12 residues. The CDR3 spells CASSRDIDTQYF. The CDR3 bases are TGTGCAAGCAGTCGAGACATAGATACGCAGTATTTT.

A remark on this clone: This could be a read error, since a much larger clone is one nucleotide away. The gene calls are TRBV7-8 and TRBJ2-7, with D perhaps TRBD2 (5 bases). The CDR3 is 13 amino acids. In germline, CDR1 is SGHVS, CDR2 FQNEAQ. V was shortened by 1 base and J by 2 bases, with 6 bases between the two germline ends. The CDR3 nucleotides are TGTGCCAGCAGCTTAGAGGGAGCCTACGAGCAGTACTTC. Its protein product is CASSLEGAYEQYF.

In its sample, this clone was seen many times. CDR3 bases: TGTGCCAGCAGTGACGGTAAGGGGCCTCCCTACAATGAGCAGTTCTTC. It codes for CASSDGKGPPYNEQFF. This chain links TRBV2 with TRBJ2-1, with a weak D call TRBD1 (5 bases). Germline CDR1 is SNHLY and CDR2 is FYNNEI. The CDR3 is 16 residues long. Trimming left V 3 bases short and J 2 bases short, with 14 bases between.

The V gene is TRBV6-4, the J gene TRBJ2-1, with TRBD1 identical over 7 bases. This CDR3 is built from 13 residues. V lost 4 bases, J lost 8 bases, and 5 bases stayed unmatched. CDR1 MRHNA and CDR2 SNTAGT come from the germline V gene. CDR3 sequence reads: CASSAEGAHEQFF. As DNA, the CDR3 is TGTGCCAGCAGTGCCGAGGGGGCACATGAGCAGTTCTTC.

This clone has ten or more counts. The chain uses TRBV20-1 and TRBJ2-7; D is uncertain. V lost 2 bases to trimming and J lost 2 bases, with 4 bases between them. Germline CDR1 DFQATT, CDR2 SNEGSKA (reference sequence). The CDR3 extends over 11 amino acids. The chain's CDR3 is CSARRTYEQYF. The CDR3 DNA reads TGCAGTGCTAGACGGACCTACGAGCAGTACTTC.

About this clone itself: This could be a read error, since a much larger clone is one nucleotide away. The rearrangement links TRBV6-5 to TRBJ2-7, with D tentatively TRBD2 (5 bases). This CDR3 spans 10 amino acids. V was pared by 10 bases and J by 7 bases, with 11 bases between. Germline CDR1 and CDR2: MNHEY and SVGAGI. CDR3 loop: CAIGEREQYF. The CDR3, as DNA: TGTGCCATTGGGGAGAGGGAGCAGTACTTC.

The gene calls are TRBV18 and TRBJ2-5; the D is unclear. Germline V lookup: CDR1 KGHSH, CDR2 LQKENI. Trimming cost V 5 bases and J 3 bases, with 10 bases left between them. This CDR3 is built from 13 residues. CDR3 bases: TGTGCCAGCTCATTAGGGCAGGAAGAGACCCAGTACTTC. Its protein is CASSLGQEETQYF.

This chain links TRBV7-3 with TRBJ2-7, with 10 bases lining up with TRBD1. The CDR3 is made up of 14 amino acids. Germline values: CDR1 SGHTA, CDR2 FQGTGA. The CDR3, as DNA: TGTGTCATCAGCCCGGGACAGGGGAGGTACGAGCAGTACTTC. Residues: CVISPGQGRYEQYF.